The 8 T cell receptor beta chains below all came from one sample that was sequenced in a study of blood T cell repertoires in COVID-19. Using immunoSEQ multiplex PCR, the repertoire was profiled, and TCRdb retains in-frame clones only, with some absent. This sample has about 190,000 clones, with 70% to 90% found just once. The sequencing sample was made of peripheral blood. These receptors originate from a man in his 60s with active or convalescent COVID-19.

The V gene is TRBV2, the J gene TRBJ1-1, with 8 bases that match TRBD1. Unmatched junction bases numbered 14, after V lost 7 bases and J lost 4 bases. Germline V gene lookup returns CDR1 SNHLY and CDR2 FYNNEI. This CDR3 contains 16 residues. The CDR3 reads CASTQTGDLGSTEAFF. The CDR3, as DNA: TGTGCCAGCACACAGACAGGGGATCTCGGTAGCACTGAAGCTTTCTTT. Looking up the rest from reference TRBV2 and TRBJ1-1 gives the full variable domain: EPEVTQTPSHQVTQMGQEVILRCVPISNHLYFYWYRQILGQKVEFLVSFYNNEISEKSEIFDDQFSVERPDGSNFTLKIRSTKLEDSAMYFCASTQTGDLGSTEAFFGQGTRLTVV.

This clone occurred once. The V call is TRBV19, the J call TRBJ2-1; 8 nucleotides agree with TRBD2. Germline CDR1 reads LNHDA; CDR2 reads SQIVND (reference sequence). V trimming: 5 bases; J trimming: 5 bases; junction bases outside the gene matches: 5. CDR3 length: 14 residues. CDR3 in amino acids: CASSERRGDNEQFF. The CDR3 coding sequence is TGTGCCAGTAGTGAAAGGCGGGGGGACAATGAGCAGTTCTTC.

The chain carries TRBV19 and TRBJ2-7, with D perhaps TRBD1 (6 bases). V was shortened by 5 bases and J by 6 bases, with 14 bases between the two germline ends. The CDR3 runs 13 residues. CDR1 and CDR2 from the germline V gene are LNHDA and SQIVND (reference sequence). CDR3 sequence: CASSFWQGSEQYF. In nucleotides, the CDR3 is TGTGCCAGTAGTTTTTGGCAGGGGAGCGAGCAGTACTTC.

This chain connects TRBV7-9 to TRBJ2-3, with 9 bases identical to TRBD2. Germline V gene lookup returns CDR1 SEHNR and CDR2 FQNEAQ (reference sequence). The CDR3 loop spans 16 amino acids. Trimming cost V 2 bases and J 4 bases; bases outside gene matches: 7. The CDR3 protein is CASSLNLRGGPDTQYF. As DNA, the CDR3 is TGTGCCAGCAGCTTAAATTTGCGGGGGGGCCCAGATACGCAGTATTTT.

The chain recombines TRBV5-1 with TRBJ2-7; 8 positions agree with TRBD1. Germline V CDR1 and CDR2: SGHRS, YFSETQ. The CDR3 loop spans 14 amino acids. The junction had 7 bases not matched to a gene; V was cut back by 6 bases and J by 2 bases. CDR3 residues: CASKPGGDPYEQYF. For the CDR3, the DNA is TGCGCCAGCAAACCAGGGGGCGATCCCTACGAGCAGTACTTC.

The chain links TRBV27 to TRBJ2-5; TRBD2 matches 7 bases. This CDR3 spans 18 amino acids. The V and J ends lost 6 bases and 2 bases, in that order; junction bases with no gene match: 18. Germline V CDR1 and CDR2: MNHEY, SMNVEV (reference sequence). In DNA, the CDR3 is TGTGCCAGCAGGGAGCGGGGTCGGGCCCAAACCCCTCAAGAGACCCAGTACTTC. Amino acids: CASRERGRAQTPQETQYF.

The rearrangement links TRBV6-5 to TRBJ1-2, with D possibly being TRBD1 (6 bases). Germline-derived CDR1 and CDR2 are MNHEY and SVGAGI. Trimming cost V 7 bases and J 3 bases, with 15 bases left between them. The CDR3 covers 14 residues. In DNA, the CDR3 is TGTGCCAGCAAGGACAGCCGGGCAGACTATGGCTACACCTTC. It encodes CASKDSRADYGYTF.

In the case of this clone: The same CDR3 can be traced to other DNA sequences in this sample. The chain recombines TRBV6-5 with TRBJ2-7; TRBD2 aligns across 10 bases. This CDR3 is 14 amino acids long. Trimming at V came to 6 bases and at J to 1 base, leaving 3 bases not matched to a gene. The V gene's germline CDR1 is MNHEY and CDR2 SVGAGI. This chain's CDR3 is CASRPGLASYEQYF. For the CDR3, the DNA is TGTGCCAGCAGGCCGGGACTAGCGTCCTACGAGCAGTACTTC.